This T cell receptor (beta chain) was sequenced during a study of Graves' ophthalmopathy and Graves' hyperthyroidism. Study results and caveats: Ophthalmopathy progression was predicted by the model at roughly 69% sensitivity and 72% to 75% specificity.

This clonotype has more than one count but fewer than ten. The antigen is unknown. The TCR beta CDR3 regions underwent amplification from RNA transcripts. First-round RT-PCR used HTBI primers; second-round multiplex PCR followed. TCRdb reanalysed the multiplex PCR reads using MiXCR and keeps one entry per CDR3 protein. The repertoire consists of 1 million to 1.3 million distinct CDR3 sequences, with 35% to 45% occurring once and the leading ten covering 11%. The clonotype comes from an adult man with Graves' hyperthyroidism. Sequencing input: peripheral blood or thyroid tissue (not recorded which).

The chain's CDR3 is CASRAGILDYGYTF. DNA of the CDR3: TGTGCCAGCAGAGCAGGAATTCTGGACTATGGCTACACCTTC. V is TRBV28 and J is TRBJ1-2; D gene uncertain. From germline, CDR1 is MDHEN and CDR2 SYDVKM. This CDR3 is built from 14 residues. V lost 6 bases, J lost 3 bases, and 14 bases lay in between.